These 2 T cell receptor beta chains came from one sample sequenced in a study of T cell responses to AZD1222 COVID-19 vaccine. This table comes from immunoSEQ multiplex PCR, and its TCRdb copy is limited to in-frame clones, with some not included. Listed are about 140,000 clones; about 2.2% falls within the top ten. Sequencing was performed on peripheral blood. The receptors originated from an adult in good health.

The V gene is TRBV11-2, the J gene TRBJ2-7; tentative D call: TRBD2 (6 bases). There are 16 residues in the CDR3. Germline assignment: CDR1 SGHAT and CDR2 FQNNGV. The V gene lost 4 bases and the J gene lost 3 bases, with 19 bases spanning the gap. For the CDR3, the DNA is TGTGCCAGCAGCTCTTTCCAACGATCGGACTACTACGAGCAGTACTTC. This sequence encodes CASSSFQRSDYYEQYF.

The chain carries TRBV4-2 and TRBJ2-3, with 8 bases identical to TRBD2. CDR3 length: 14 residues. V was clipped by 4 bases and J by 4 bases; unmatched bases: 4. The germline gives CDR1 LGHNA, CDR2 YNFKEQ. This CDR3 reads CASSPGLEADTQYF. For the CDR3, the DNA is TGTGCCAGCAGCCCGGGACTAGAGGCAGATACGCAGTATTTT.